This T cell receptor (beta chain) was captured by sequencing in a study of long-term antiretroviral therapy in people with HIV. This was the immunoSEQ v3.0 assay at survey level. Here immunoSEQ multiplex PCR was the method, and the copy in TCRdb shows in-frame clones only, minus some. This table holds 25,000 to 35,000 clones, about 87% found once. Details on this clone: Its antigen is still unknown.

In germline, CDR1 is MNHNS, CDR2 SASEGT. With 2 bases removed from V and 6 bases from J, the gap between germline ends came to 8 bases. The CDR3 length is 13 residues. For each donor, at least one pre-ART and at least two post-ART PBMC samples were available. Each HIV participant was treated in the United States. Study-level findings and limits: Narrower CDR3 length ranges marked HIV repertoires relative to controls.

The source was unsorted PBMCs, collected 3.2 years before starting antiretroviral therapy. The chain is built from TRBV6-1 and TRBJ1-3; D is uncertain. This TCR came from a man aged 50 to 60 with HIV. The CDR3 coding sequence is TGTGCCAGCAGTGAAACCCCGGCAAACACCATATATTTT. Residues: CASSETPANTIYF.